Below, 5 T cell receptor beta chains from the same sample are listed, as sequenced in a study of blood T cell repertoires in COVID-19. Method: immunoSEQ multiplex PCR; TCRdb's copy keeps in-frame clones and lacks some. The sample lists just under 300,000 clones, about 88% occurring once. The material sequenced was peripheral blood. The receptors originated from a man between 70 and 80 years old with acute or convalescent COVID-19.

CDR3 nucleotide sequence: TGCGCCAGCAGCTTAAGTACCGGGACAGGGACTGGAAACACCATATATTTT. Its translation is CASSLSTGTGTGNTIYF. The rearrangement uses TRBV5-1 and TRBJ1-3, with 9 bases matching TRBD1. The V and J ends lost 2 bases and 2 bases, in that order; junction bases with no gene match: 8. This CDR3 has 17 residues. Germline values: CDR1 SGHRS, CDR2 YFSETQ.

This chain connects TRBV5-8 to TRBJ2-1, with 8 nucleotides matching TRBD2. The CDR3 has 14 amino acids. V lost 7 bases to trimming and J lost 4 bases; unmatched junction nucleotides: 7. Germline-derived CDR1 and CDR2 are SGHTS and YDEGEE. CDR3 loop: CASPLIAGYNEQFF. CDR3 coding DNA: TGTGCCAGCCCTCTGATAGCGGGGTACAATGAGCAGTTCTTC.

This clone was counted once. The chain recombines TRBV5-1 with TRBJ2-5; the D gene is possibly TRBD2 (6 bases). The germline V and J ends were trimmed by 5 bases and 6 bases, with 17 bases remaining between them. CDR1 and CDR2 from the germline V gene are SGHRS and YFSETQ. CDR3 size: 14 residues. The CDR3 reads CASSPGVAGQTQYF. As DNA, the CDR3 is TGCGCCAGCAGTCCGGGGGTGGCGGGGCAGACCCAGTACTTC. Together with reference TRBV5-1 and TRBJ2-5, the CDR3 gives the full variable domain: KAGVTQTPRYLIKTRGQQVTLSCSPISGHRSVSWYQQTPGQGLQFLFEYFSETQRNKGNFPGRFSGRQFSNSRSEMNVSTLELGDSALYLCASSPGVAGQTQYFGPGTRLLVL.

J is TRBJ1-1 and V is TRBV29-1; D unresolved. V was pared by 3 bases and J by 0 bases, with 2 bases between. CDR3 size: 11 residues. Germline V gene sequence: CDR1 SQVTM, CDR2 ANQGSEA. CDR3 coding DNA: TGCAGCGTTGACGTGAACACTGAAGCTTTCTTT. Encoded protein: CSVDVNTEAFF.

The rearrangement links TRBV19 to TRBJ2-3, with TRBD2 identical over 7 bases. The CDR3 is made up of 17 amino acids. In germline, CDR1 is LNHDA, CDR2 SQIVND (reference sequence). V dropped 3 bases and J dropped 1; count of bases not matched to a gene: 10. CDR3 loop: CASSIWLSSGGTDTQYF. The CDR3 DNA sequence: TGTGCCAGTAGTATTTGGTTGTCTAGCGGCGGCACAGATACGCAGTATTTT.